This TCR beta chain is drawn from a study of identical twins. CDR1 and CDR2 (germline): SGDLS, YYNGEE. V was clipped by 3 bases and J by 4 bases; unmatched bases: 9. The CDR3 covers 16 residues. Healthy Caucasian individuals made up all the donors. One entry per CDR3 protein results from TCRdb running MiXCR on the 5' RACE reads. The sample consists of 350,000 or so distinct CDR3 sequences, roughly 9% of them appearing once. Points on this clonotype: The antigen is undetermined.

Points from the study as a whole: Findings depended on cross-sectional statistics rather than tracking the same donors. Out-of-frame alpha sequences shared by twins showed excess low generation probability. Models predicted too little out-of-frame TCR alpha sharing in monozygotic twins.

The chain joins TRBV9 to TRBJ2-1; 8 nucleotides line up with TRBD1. The receptor comes from a woman between 45 and 60 years old in good health. The sample comprised naive T cells sorted from blood. The chain's CDR3 is CASSGQGRKAYNEQFF. Written as DNA, the CDR3 is TGTGCCAGCAGCGGACAGGGGCGAAAAGCTTACAATGAGCAGTTCTTC.